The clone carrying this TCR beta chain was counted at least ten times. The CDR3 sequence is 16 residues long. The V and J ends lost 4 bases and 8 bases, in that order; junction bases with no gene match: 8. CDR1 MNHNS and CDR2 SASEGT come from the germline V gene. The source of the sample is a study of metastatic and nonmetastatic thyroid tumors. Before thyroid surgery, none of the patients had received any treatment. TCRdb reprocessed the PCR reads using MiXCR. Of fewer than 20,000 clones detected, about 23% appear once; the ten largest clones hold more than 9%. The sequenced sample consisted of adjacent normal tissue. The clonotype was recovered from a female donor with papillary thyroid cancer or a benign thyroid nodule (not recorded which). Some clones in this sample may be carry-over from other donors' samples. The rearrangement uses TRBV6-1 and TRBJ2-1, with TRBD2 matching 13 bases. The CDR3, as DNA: TGTGCCAGCAGTGTAACAACTAGCGGGAGGGCCTATGAGCAGTTCTTC. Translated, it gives CASSVTTSGRAYEQFF.